The clone carrying this T cell receptor (beta chain) was seen only a few times. This sample was included in a study of blood T cell repertoires in COVID-19. About the study: Samples of COVID-19 (acute and convalescent) were obtained from the United States, Italy and Spain.

The V gene's germline CDR1 is SGHRS and CDR2 YFSETQ. The CDR3 runs to 14 residues. V dropped 0 bases and J dropped 8; count of bases not matched to a gene: 7. Under the authors' procedure: Estimation of nucleated cell counts was performed using reference gene primer amplification. Profiling relied on immunoSEQ multiplex PCR, and the TCRdb table lists in-frame clones only, not all of them. V, J and clone size derive from that table, while D and trimming were established from the DNA sequence. The sample has 45,000 to 65,000 clones, about four fifths seen once; the top ten hold about 25%. The TCR originated in a human donor in a cohort sampled during active COVID-19. Sequenced sample: peripheral blood. The rearrangement joins TRBV5-1 to TRBJ1-2, with 7 bases that match TRBD1. CDR3 sequence: CASSLEEGARGYTF. CDR3 DNA sequence: TGCGCCAGCAGCTTGGAAGAGGGGGCGAGAGGCTACACCTTC.